This record covers a single T cell receptor (beta chain). This sample is part of a study of Ad26.COV2.S vaccination and SARS-CoV-2 variants. Measured with immunoSEQ multiplex PCR; TCRdb has only the in-frame clones, and not every one. The sample has about 480,000 clones; 87% are singletons. Noted treatment: roughly 18 received Ad26.COV2.S at low or high dose, single or two shots; about five received placebo; per-sample allocation not given. Repertoires come from day 63 after the first vaccine or placebo injection. Sequenced here: peripheral blood, sampled in a trial of Ad26.COV2.S vaccine versus placebo. This TCR was sampled from a person between 18 and 65 years old who received the Ad26.COV2.S COVID-19 vaccine or a placebo.

The CDR3 region is CASSADRAPEEKLFF. DNA for the CDR3: TGCGCCAGCAGCGCCGACCGGGCCCCCGAAGAAAAACTGTTTTTT. The gene calls are TRBV5-1 and TRBJ1-4; D unclear. CDR3 size: 15 residues. CDR1 is SGHRS and CDR2 is YFSETQ in the germline V gene. Trimming removed 4 bases from V and 8 bases from J, with 18 bases in between.